This T cell receptor (beta chain) was observed in a study of cytomegalovirus exposure and HLA in healthy donors. The study's findings and limits: In vitro assays verified that a few CMV-associated chains recognized CMV antigens specifically. A few V segments could not be told apart, such as TRBV6-2 and TRBV6-3, and were left out. Despite most TCR sequences being rare, some public TCRs occurred in many donors.

Of note for this clone: Its antigen is as yet unknown.

Use of 60 Vbeta and 13 Jbeta primers characterized the PCR. Clones were sequenced by immunoSEQ multiplex PCR, and TCRdb holds only the in-frame ones, with some missing. This table has about 110,000 clones, around 73% appearing once. Each of the donors was a healthy bone marrow donor. The V and J ends lost 2 bases and 9 bases, in that order; junction bases with no gene match: 9. The CDR3 runs 15 residues. Germline V gene lookup returns CDR1 SGDLS and CDR2 YYNGEE. The chain combines TRBV9 with TRBJ2-2; 8 bases are a match to TRBD1. The sequence derives from a woman between 35 and 50 years old in good health and CMV-seropositive. The specimen sequenced was PBMCs. The CDR3 region is CASSVVAGGPRELFF. The CDR3 bases are TGTGCCAGCAGCGTCGTCGCAGGGGGCCCCCGGGAGCTGTTTTTT.